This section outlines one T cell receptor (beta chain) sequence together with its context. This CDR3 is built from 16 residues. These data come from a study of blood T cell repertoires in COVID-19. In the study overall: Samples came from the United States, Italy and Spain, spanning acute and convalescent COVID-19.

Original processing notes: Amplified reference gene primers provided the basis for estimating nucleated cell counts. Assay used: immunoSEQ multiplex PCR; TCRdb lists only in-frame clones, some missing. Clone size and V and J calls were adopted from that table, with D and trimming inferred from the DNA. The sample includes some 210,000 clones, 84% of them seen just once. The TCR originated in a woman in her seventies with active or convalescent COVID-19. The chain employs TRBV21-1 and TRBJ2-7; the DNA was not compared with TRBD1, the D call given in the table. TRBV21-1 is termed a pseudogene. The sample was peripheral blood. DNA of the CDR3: TGTGCCAGCAGCAAAGTTCCCAAAGACAGGGCCTACGAGCAGTACTTC. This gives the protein CASSKVPKDRAYEQYF.